This T cell receptor (beta chain) originates from a study of blood T cell repertoires in COVID-19. This CDR3 has 15 amino acids. V lost 3 bases and J 4 bases, leaving 16 bases between the germline ends. CDR1 and CDR2 from the germline V gene are SGHNT and YYREEE (reference sequence). In this sample, this clone turned up once. The data were produced by immunoSEQ multiplex PCR, yet TCRdb's version contains in-frame clones alone and is incomplete. Seen here are some 97,000 clones, about 77% observed once, and the top ten hold about 12%. This chain uses TRBV5-4 with TRBJ1-2, with TRBD1 as a possible D gene (5 bases). Source material: peripheral blood. This clonotype was sampled from a woman in her 70s with acute or convalescent COVID-19. Here the CDR3 DNA reads TGTGCCAGCAGCTCCCCCACCAGGGCCACCTATGGCTACACCTTC. This encodes CASSSPTRATYGYTF.